The following is a TCR beta chain sequence with its context. Some clones are missing from TCRdb's copy, which holds only in-frame ones; the method was immunoSEQ multiplex PCR. This sample has 84,000 or so clones, with more than 65% found just once. The entry originates in a study of control samples from healthy donors and cancer patients. The V and J ends lost 6 bases and 11 bases respectively, with 15 bases between them. Germline V gene data show CDR1 as WNHNN and CDR2 as SYGVQD (reference sequence). This CDR3 spans 12 amino acids. The receptor comes from a man aged 60 to 75 with head and neck cancer. The sample comprised PBMCs. The rearrangement joins TRBV10-1 to TRBJ2-3; unclear D gene. The CDR3 is CASRLDPSEQYF. The CDR3 DNA sequence: TGCGCCAGCAGATTGGACCCCAGTGAGCAGTATTTT.